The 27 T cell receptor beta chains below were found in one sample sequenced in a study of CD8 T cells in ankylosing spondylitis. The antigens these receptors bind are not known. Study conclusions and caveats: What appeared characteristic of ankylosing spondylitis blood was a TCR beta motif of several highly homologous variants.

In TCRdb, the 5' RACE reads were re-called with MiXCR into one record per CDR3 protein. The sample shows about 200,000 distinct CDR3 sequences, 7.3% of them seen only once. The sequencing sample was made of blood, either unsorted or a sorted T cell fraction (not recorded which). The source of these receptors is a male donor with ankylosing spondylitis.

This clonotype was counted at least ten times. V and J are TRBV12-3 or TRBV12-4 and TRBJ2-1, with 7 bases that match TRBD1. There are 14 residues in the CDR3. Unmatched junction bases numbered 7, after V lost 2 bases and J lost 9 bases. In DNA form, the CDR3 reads TGTGCCAGCAGTTTACCACATACAGGGGTTGAGCAGTTCTTC. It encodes CASSLPHTGVEQFF.

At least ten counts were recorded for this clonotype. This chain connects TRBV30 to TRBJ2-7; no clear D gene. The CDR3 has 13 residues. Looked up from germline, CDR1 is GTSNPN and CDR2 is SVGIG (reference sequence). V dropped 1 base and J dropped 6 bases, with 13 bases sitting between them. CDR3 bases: TGTGCCTGGAGTGAACCCCCCGAGCGCGAGCAGTACTTC. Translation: CAWSEPPEREQYF.

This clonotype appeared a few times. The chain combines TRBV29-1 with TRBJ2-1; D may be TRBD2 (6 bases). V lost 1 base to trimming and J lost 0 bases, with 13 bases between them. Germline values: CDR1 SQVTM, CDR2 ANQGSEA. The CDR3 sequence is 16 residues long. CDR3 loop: CSVEGSRDRSYNEQFF. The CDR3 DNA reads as TGCAGCGTTGAAGGGTCGCGGGACCGCTCCTACAATGAGCAGTTCTTC.

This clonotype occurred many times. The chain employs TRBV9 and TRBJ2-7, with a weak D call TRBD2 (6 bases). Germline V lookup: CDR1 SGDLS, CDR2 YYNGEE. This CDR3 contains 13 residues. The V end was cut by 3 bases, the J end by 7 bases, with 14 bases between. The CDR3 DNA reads TGTGCCAGCAGCGCGCCGGGACTTCCGGAGCAGTACTTC. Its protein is CASSAPGLPEQYF. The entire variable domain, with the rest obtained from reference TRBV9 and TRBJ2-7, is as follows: DSGVTQTPKHLITATGQRVTLRCSPRSGDLSVYWYQQSLDQGLQFLIQYYNGEERAKGNILERFSAQQFPDLHSELNLSSLELGDSALYFCASSAPGLPEQYFGPGTRLTVT.

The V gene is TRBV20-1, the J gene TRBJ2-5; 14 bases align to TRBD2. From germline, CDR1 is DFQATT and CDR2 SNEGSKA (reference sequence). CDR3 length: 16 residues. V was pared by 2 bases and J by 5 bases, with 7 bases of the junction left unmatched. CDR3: CSARPLRTSGRETQYF. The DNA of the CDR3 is TGCAGTGCTAGACCACTACGGACTAGCGGGAGGGAGACCCAGTACTTC.

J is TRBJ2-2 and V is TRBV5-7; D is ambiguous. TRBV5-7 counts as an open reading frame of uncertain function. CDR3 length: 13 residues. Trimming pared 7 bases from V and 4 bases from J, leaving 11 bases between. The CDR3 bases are TGTGCCAGCGGCCACGTCCTCACCGGGGAGCTGTTTTTT. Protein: CASGHVLTGELFF.

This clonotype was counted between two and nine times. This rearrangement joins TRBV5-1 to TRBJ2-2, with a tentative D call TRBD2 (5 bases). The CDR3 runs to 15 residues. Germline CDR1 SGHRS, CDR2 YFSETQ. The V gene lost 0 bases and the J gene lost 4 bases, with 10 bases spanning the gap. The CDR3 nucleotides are TGCGCCAGCAGCTTGGTGTTCGGGGTCACCGGGGAGCTGTTTTTT. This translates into CASSLVFGVTGELFF.

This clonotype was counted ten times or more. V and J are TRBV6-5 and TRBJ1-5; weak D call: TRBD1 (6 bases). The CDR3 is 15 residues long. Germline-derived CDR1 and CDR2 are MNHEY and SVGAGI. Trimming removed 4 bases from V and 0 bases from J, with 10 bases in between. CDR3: CASSFRQDSNQPQHF. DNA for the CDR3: TGTGCCAGCAGTTTTAGACAGGATAGCAATCAGCCCCAGCATTTT.

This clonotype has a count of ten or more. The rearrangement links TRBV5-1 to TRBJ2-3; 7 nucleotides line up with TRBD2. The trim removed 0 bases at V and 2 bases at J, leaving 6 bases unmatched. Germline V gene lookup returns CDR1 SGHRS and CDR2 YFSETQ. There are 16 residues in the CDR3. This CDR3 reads CASSLGRGLPTDTQYF. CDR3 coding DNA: TGCGCCAGCAGCTTGGGTCGGGGACTACCCACAGATACGCAGTATTTT.

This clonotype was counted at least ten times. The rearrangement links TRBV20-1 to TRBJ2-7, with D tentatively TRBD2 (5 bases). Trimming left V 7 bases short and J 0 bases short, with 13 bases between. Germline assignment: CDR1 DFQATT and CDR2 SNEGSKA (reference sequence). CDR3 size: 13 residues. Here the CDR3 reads CSVLPGSSYEQYF. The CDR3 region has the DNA TGCAGTGTCCTTCCGGGAAGCTCCTACGAGCAGTACTTC.

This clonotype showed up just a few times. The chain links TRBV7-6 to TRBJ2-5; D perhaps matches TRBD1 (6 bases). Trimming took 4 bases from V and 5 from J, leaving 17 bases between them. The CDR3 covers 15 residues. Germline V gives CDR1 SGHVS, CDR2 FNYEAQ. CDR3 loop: CASSYSLRGVETQYF. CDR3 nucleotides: TGTGCCAGCAGCTATTCCCTCAGGGGTGTGGAGACCCAGTACTTC.

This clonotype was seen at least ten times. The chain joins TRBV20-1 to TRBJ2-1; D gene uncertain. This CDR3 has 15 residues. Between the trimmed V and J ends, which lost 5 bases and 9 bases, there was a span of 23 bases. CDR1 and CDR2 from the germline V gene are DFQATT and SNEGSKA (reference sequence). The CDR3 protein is CSASTTTPGGGEQFF. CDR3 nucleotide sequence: TGCAGTGCTTCGACGACCACTCCGGGCGGCGGTGAGCAGTTCTTC.

This chain's CDR3 is CAISEMVGTRTEAFF. In DNA, the CDR3 is TGTGCCATCAGTGAGATGGTCGGGACACGGACTGAAGCTTTCTTT. The chain employs TRBV10-3 and TRBJ1-1; D perhaps matches TRBD1 (6 bases). V was pared by 2 bases and J by 5 bases, with 15 bases between. Germline CDR1 and CDR2: ENHRY and SYGVKD. The CDR3 has 15 amino acids.

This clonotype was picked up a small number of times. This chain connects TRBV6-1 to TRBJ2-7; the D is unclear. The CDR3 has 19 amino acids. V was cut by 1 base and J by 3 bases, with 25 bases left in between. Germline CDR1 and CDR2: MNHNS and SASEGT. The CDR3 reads CASSEGWEEPVPTSYEQYF. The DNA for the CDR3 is TGTGCCAGCAGTGAAGGGTGGGAAGAGCCGGTCCCTACCAGCTACGAGCAGTACTTC.

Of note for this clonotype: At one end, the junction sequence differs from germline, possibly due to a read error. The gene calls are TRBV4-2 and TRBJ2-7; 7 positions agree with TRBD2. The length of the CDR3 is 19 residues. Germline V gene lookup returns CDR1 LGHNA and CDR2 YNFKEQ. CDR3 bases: TGTGCCAGCAGCGGGGGAGTGGGGGAACTAGCGCCAAGCTCCTACGAGCGGTACTTC. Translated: CASSGGVGELAPSSYERYF.

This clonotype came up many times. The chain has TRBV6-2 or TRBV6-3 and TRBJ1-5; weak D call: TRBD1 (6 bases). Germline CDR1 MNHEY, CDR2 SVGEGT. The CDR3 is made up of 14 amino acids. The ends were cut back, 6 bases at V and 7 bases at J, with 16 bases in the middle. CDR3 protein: CASSHGDQGQPQHF. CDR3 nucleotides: TGTGCCAGCAGCCACGGAGATCAGGGGCAGCCCCAGCATTTT.

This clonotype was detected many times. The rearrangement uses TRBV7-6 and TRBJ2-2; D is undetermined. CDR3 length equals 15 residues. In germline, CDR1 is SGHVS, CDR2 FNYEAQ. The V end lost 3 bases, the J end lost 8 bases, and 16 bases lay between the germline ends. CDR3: CASSFGFPVGGELFF. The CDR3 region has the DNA TGTGCCAGCAGCTTCGGGTTCCCAGTCGGTGGGGAGCTGTTTTTT.

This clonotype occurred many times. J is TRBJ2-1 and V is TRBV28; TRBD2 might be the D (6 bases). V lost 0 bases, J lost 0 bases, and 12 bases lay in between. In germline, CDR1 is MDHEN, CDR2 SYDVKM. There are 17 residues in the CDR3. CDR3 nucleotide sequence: TGTGCCAGCAGTTTATGGGGGGACTTAAGCTCCTACAATGAGCAGTTCTTC. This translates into CASSLWGDLSSYNEQFF.

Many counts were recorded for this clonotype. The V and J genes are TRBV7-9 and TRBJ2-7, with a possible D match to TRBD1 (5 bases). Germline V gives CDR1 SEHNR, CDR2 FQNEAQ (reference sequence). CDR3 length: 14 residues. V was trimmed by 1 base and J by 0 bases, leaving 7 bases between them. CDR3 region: CASSLDDSSYEQYF. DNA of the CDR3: TGTGCCAGCAGCTTAGACGACAGCTCCTACGAGCAGTACTTC.

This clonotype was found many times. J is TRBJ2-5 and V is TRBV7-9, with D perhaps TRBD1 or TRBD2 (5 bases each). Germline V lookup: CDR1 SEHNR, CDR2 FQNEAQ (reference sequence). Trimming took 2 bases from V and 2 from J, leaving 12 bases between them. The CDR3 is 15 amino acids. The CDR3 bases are TGTGCCAGCAGCTTATACCGGGACGGGCAAGAGACCCAGTACTTC. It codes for CASSLYRDGQETQYF.

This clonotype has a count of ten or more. The CDR3 DNA follows: TGTGCCAGCAGGAGGGACAGAAACACTGAAGCTTTCTTT. Protein product: CASRRDRNTEAFF. This chain links TRBV12-3 or TRBV12-4 with TRBJ1-1; 7 bases align to TRBD1. The CDR3 extends over 13 amino acids. With V trimmed by 6 bases and J by 2 bases, 3 bases remained unmatched.

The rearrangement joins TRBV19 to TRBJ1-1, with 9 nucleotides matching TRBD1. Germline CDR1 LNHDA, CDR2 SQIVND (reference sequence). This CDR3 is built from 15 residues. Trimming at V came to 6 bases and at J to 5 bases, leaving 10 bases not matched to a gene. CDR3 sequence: CASSTLWTGETEAFF. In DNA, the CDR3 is TGTGCCAGTAGCACATTGTGGACAGGGGAGACTGAAGCTTTCTTT.

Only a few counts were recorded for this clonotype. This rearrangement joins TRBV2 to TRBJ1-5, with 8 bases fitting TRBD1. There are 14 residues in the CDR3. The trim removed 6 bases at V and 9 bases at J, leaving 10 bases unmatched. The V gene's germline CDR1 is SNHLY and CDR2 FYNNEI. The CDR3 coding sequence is TGTGCCAGCAGGTCGGACAGGGATAACGGGCCCCAGCATTTT. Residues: CASRSDRDNGPQHF.

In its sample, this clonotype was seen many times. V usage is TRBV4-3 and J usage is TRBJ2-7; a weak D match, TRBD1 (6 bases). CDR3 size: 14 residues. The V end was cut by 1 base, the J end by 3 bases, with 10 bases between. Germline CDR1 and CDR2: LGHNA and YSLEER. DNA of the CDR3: TGCGCCAGCAGCCAAGGTACAGGGAACTACGAGCAGTACTTC. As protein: CASSQGTGNYEQYF.

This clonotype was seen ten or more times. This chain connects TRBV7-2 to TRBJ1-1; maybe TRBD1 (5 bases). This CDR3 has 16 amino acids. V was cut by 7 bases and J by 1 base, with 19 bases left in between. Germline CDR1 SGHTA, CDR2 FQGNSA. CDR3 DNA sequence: TGTGCCAGCAAGCTTAGTTGGGGGAAGACGAACACTGAAGCTTTCTTT. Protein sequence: CASKLSWGKTNTEAFF.

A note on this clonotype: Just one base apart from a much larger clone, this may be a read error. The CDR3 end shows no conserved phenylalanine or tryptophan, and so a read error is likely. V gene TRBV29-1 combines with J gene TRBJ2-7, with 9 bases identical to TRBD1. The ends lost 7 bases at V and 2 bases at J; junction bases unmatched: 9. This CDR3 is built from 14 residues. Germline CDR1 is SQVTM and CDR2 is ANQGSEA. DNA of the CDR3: TGCAGCGCCACCATGGGGACAGGGACCTACGAGCAGTACTTA. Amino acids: CSATMGTGTYEQYL.

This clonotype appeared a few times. CDR3 region: CASHGGNEQYF. DNA for the CDR3: TGTGCCAGCCATGGGGGCAACGAGCAGTACTTC. This chain uses TRBV19 with TRBJ2-7; perhaps TRBD1 as D (6 bases). V was cut by 9 bases and J by 5 bases, with 11 bases left in between. The germline V gene encodes CDR1 LNHDA and CDR2 SQIVND (reference sequence). This CDR3 region has 11 residues.